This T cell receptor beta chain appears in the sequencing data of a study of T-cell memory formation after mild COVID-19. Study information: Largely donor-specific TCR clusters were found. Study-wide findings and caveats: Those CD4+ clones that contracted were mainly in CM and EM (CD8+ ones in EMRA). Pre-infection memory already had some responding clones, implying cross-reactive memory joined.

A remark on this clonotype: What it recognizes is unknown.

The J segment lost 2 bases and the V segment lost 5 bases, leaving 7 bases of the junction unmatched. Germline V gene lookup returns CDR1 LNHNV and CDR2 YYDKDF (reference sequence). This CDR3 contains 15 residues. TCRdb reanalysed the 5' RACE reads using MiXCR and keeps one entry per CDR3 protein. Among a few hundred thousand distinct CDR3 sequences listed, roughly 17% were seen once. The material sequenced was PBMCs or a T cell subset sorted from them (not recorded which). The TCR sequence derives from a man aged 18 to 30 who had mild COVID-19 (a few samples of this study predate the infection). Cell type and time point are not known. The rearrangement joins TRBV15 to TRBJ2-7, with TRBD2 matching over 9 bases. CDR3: CATSRAGGGTYEQYF. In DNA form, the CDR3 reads TGTGCCACCAGCCGCGCGGGGGGGGGCACCTACGAGCAGTACTTC.